The clone carrying this T cell receptor beta chain was observed many times. Its antigen remains unknown. The sample originates from a study of CD8+CD57+ T cells in acquired aplastic anemia. According to the study, genomic DNA was the template for TCR beta VDJ and CDR3 profiling. Each CDR3 protein gets one entry after TCRdb re-called the reads with MiXCR. The table has more than 150,000 distinct CDR3 sequences, less than 55% seen once; the top ten hold approximately 2.9%. With V trimmed by 2 bases and J by 4 bases, 4 bases remained unmatched. The CDR3 is 15 amino acids. CDR1 and CDR2 from the germline V gene are MNHEY and SVGAGI. General observations from the study: In CD8+ cells, Simpson's diversity showed no significant difference between patients and controls.

The receptor's source is a human donor in good health. The material sequenced was sorted CD4+, CD8+, or CD8+CD57+ T cells (not recorded which) from PBMCs. The J gene is TRBJ2-3, the V gene TRBV6-5; 9 bases line up with TRBD2. CDR3 DNA sequence: TGTGCCAGCAGTTACGGCGGGAGGGCGGCAGATACGCAGTATTTT. This encodes CASSYGGRAADTQYF.